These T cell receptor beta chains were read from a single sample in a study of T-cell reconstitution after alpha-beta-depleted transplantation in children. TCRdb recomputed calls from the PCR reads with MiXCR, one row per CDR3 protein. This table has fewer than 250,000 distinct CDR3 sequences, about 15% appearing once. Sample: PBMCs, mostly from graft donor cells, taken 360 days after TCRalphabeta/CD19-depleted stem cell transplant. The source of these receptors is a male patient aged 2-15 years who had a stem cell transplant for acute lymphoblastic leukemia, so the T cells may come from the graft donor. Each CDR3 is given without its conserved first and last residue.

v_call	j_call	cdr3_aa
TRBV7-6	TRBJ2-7	ASSLQHPSYEQY
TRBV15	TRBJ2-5	ATSRDTAGGETQY
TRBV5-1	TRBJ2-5	ASSTGVGETQY
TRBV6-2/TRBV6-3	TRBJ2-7	ASSYSVGAGAVYEQY
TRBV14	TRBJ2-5	ASSRTVPQETQY
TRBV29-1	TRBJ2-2	SVDRVNTGELF
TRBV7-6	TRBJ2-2	ASSLITGNGELF
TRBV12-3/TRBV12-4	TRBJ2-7	ASSGTDSYEQY
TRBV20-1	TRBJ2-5	SASDAGTGQETQY
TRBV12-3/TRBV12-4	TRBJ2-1	ASSFPGPGREQF
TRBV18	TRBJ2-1	ASSLRTTDEQF
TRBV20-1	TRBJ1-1	SARDRGAF
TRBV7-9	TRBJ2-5	ASSFGDRDQETQY
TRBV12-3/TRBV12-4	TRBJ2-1	ASSSGGSLGHNEQF
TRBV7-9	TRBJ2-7	ASRGGYEQY
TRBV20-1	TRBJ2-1	SARRTSQSNEQF
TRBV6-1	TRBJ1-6	ATTGTSGNSPLH
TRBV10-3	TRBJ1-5	AISEDRGAQPQH
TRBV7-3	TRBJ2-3	ASRRSRTDTQY
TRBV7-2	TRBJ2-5	ASSLVFLGETQY
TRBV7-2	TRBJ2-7	ASSSHPTRPWEQY
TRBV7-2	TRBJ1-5	ASSSLSGSNQPQH
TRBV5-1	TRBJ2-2	ASSLLPGGTTGELF
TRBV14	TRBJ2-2	ASRRTSGGTGELF
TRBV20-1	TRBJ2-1	SASRWDRGFYDEQF
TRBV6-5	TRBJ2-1	ATQGSYNEQF
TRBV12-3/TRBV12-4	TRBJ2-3	ASSSLVPSTDTQY
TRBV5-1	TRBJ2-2	ASSPVGGDTGELF
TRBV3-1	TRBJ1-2	ASSPTTGSLRDYGYT
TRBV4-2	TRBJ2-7	AISLWNYEQY
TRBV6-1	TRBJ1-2	ASRGGVTGYGYT
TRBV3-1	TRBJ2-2	ASSQRDLAAMNTGELF
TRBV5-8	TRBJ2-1	ASSPWGQGSYNEQF
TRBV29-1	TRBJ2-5	SVDTFSGGGETQY
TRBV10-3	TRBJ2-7	AISEGGANQY
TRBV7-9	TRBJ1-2	ASSRGGEYGYT
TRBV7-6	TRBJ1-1	ASVGFRNTEAF
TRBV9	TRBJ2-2	ASSVGAGVGELF
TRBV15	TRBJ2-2	ATSGDSSYLGELF
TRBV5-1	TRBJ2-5	ASKRAGQTEETQY
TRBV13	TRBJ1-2	ASSGPGTGETGYT
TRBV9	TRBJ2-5	ASSTSGGVGKTQY
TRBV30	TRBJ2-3	AWSPGLADTQY
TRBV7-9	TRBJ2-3	ASRMSWVAGADTQY
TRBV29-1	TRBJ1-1	SVQGQLNTEAF
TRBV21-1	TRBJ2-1	ARRESSASSYNEQF
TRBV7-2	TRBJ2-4	ASSLQGVIQY
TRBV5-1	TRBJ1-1	ASSSRGQGGTEAF
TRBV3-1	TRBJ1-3	ASSQDEQGEGNTIY
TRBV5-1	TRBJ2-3	ASSPRTGGGTDTQY
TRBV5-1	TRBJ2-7	ASSLTGDYSYEQY
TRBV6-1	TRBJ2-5	ASRGLASETQY
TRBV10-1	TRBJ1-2	ASSGGASGGYT
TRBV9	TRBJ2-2	ASQGFHTGELF
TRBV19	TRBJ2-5	ASSIDQRGGLETQY
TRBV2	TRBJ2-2	ASRAGGPLITGELF
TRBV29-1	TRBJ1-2	SVEGLKGQDYGYT
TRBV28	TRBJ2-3	ASSVPGLAQPSTDTQY
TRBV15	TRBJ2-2	ATRKRQGATGELF